This TCR beta chain is drawn from a study of blood T cell repertoires in COVID-19. Study as a whole: Whether acute or convalescent, the COVID-19 samples came from the United States, Italy and Spain. From T cells, B-cell-depleted T cells, or PBMCs came the material, which was cDNA or gDNA.

This clone was seen ten or more times. Original data processing: Amplification of reference gene primers was used by the study to estimate nucleated cell counts. Method: immunoSEQ multiplex PCR; TCRdb's copy keeps in-frame clones and lacks some. The V and J calls and clone size come from that table; D and trimming were worked out from the DNA. The sample lists under 250,000 clones; roughly 89% were seen once. Adults between about 18 and 95 years of age took part from more than 20 US areas. CDR1 is SQVTM, CDR2 ANQGSEA, per germline. V gave up 3 bases and J gave up 7 bases; unmatched junction bases: 7. This CDR3 region has 14 residues.

This clonotype was obtained from a woman aged 25 to 39 with acute COVID-19. The chain couples TRBV29-1 to TRBJ2-1; 9 nucleotides align to TRBD1. Source material: PBMCs or T cells enriched from blood (not recorded which). CDR3 sequence: CSVEGTGIGNEQFF. The DNA of the CDR3 is TGCAGCGTTGAGGGGACAGGGATCGGGAATGAGCAGTTCTTC.